Below are 17 T cell receptor beta chains sequenced from a single sample in a study of cytomegalovirus exposure and HLA in healthy donors listed by TCRdb under 2017. Libraries were prepared through the immunoSEQ multiplex PCR assay. The multiplex PCR relied on a mix of 60 forward primers for TCR Vbeta segments and 13 reverse primers for TCR Jbeta segments. TCRdb's version of the immuneACCESS table is confined to in-frame rearrangements and falls short of the full clone set. An unresolved V gene accounts for under half of the shortfall where checked; the remainder is of unknown origin. The sample records approximately 110,000 clones, 70% to 85% of which are singletons. Clones ranked in the top ten supply 3.1% of the sample. Sequencing was done on a sample of PBMCs. The receptors were gathered from a woman between 40 and 50 years old in good health and CMV-seronegative.

The CDR3 protein is CASRRGGSSYNEQFF. In DNA form, the CDR3 reads TGTGCCAGTAGACGGGGTGGGTCCTCCTACAATGAGCAGTTCTTC. V and J are TRBV14 and TRBJ2-1; D is possibly TRBD2 (5 bases). Germline values: CDR1 SGHDN, CDR2 FVKESK. This CDR3 has 15 amino acids. The V and J ends lost 9 bases and 0 bases respectively, with 15 bases between them.

This chain links TRBV7-9 with TRBJ1-2; TRBD1 matches at 8 bases. J lost 3 bases, V lost 2 bases, and 2 bases had no gene match. Germline CDR1 is SEHNR and CDR2 is FQNEAQ (reference sequence). This CDR3 is built from 14 residues. In nucleotides, the CDR3 is TGTGCCAGCAGCTTATCAGGGGGCCACTATGGCTACACCTTC. As protein: CASSLSGGHYGYTF.

This clone has a single count. The genes are TRBV6-5 and TRBJ2-1; TRBD2 matches at 9 bases. The V gene end was trimmed by 2 bases and the J gene end by 7 bases; junction bases not matched to a gene: 6. The germline V gene encodes CDR1 MNHEY and CDR2 SVGAGI. The CDR3 covers 15 residues. The CDR3 nucleotides read TGTGCCAGCAGTTACCGAGGACTAGCGTCGAATGAGCAGTTCTTC. Translation: CASSYRGLASNEQFF.

The rearrangement joins TRBV5-4 to TRBJ1-1; TRBD1 might be the D (5 bases). The CDR3 loop spans 14 amino acids. V was shortened by 4 bases and J by 5 bases, with 15 bases between the two germline ends. The germline CDR1 and CDR2 sequences are SGHNT and YYREEE (reference sequence). CDR3 sequence: CASSPGGGRTEAFF. The CDR3 coding sequence is TGTGCCAGCAGCCCGGGGGGGGGTCGGACTGAAGCTTTCTTT.

The chain combines TRBV28 with TRBJ2-7, with 9 bases fitting TRBD2. CDR3 length equals 15 residues. CDR1 and CDR2 (germline): MDHEN, SYDVKM. The ends lost 1 base at V and 3 bases at J; junction bases unmatched: 4. For the CDR3, the DNA is TGTGCCAGCAGTTTATATAGTAGCGGGGGCTACGAGCAGTACTTC. Its protein product is CASSLYSSGGYEQYF.

This clone has more than one count but fewer than ten. The chain has TRBV6-5 and TRBJ1-4; TRBD1 agrees at 10 bases. Germline V lookup: CDR1 MNHEY, CDR2 SVGAGI. The CDR3 is 15 residues long. V trimming: 6 bases; J trimming: 8 bases; junction bases outside the gene matches: 9. The CDR3 here is CASSRRTGGGEKLFF. CDR3 coding DNA: TGTGCCAGCAGCCGGAGGACAGGGGGTGGAGAAAAACTGTTTTTT.

This chain uses TRBV28 with TRBJ1-6; 9 bases agree with TRBD1. From germline, CDR1 is MDHEN and CDR2 SYDVKM. This CDR3 contains 16 residues. The V and J ends lost 5 bases and 9 bases, in that order; junction bases with no gene match: 11. CDR3 bases: TGTGCCAGCAGTCTGGGAATCGGGACAGGGACTTCACCCCTCCACTTT. Translated, it gives CASSLGIGTGTSPLHF.

This clone showed up just a few times. The chain is built from TRBV7-2 and TRBJ2-1; 10 bases align to TRBD2. The germline V gene has CDR1 SGHTA and CDR2 FQGNSA. J lost 4 bases, V lost 6 bases, and 0 bases had no gene match. The CDR3 sequence is 13 residues long. The CDR3 spells CASRTSGYNEQFF. The CDR3 DNA follows: TGTGCCAGCAGGACTAGCGGGTACAATGAGCAGTTCTTC.

The CDR3 DNA follows: TGTGCCAGCAGCTTAGAGAGGGGGATGGGGTCACCCCTCCACTTT. It encodes CASSLERGMGSPLHF. This chain joins TRBV7-2 and TRBJ1-6; tentatively, D is TRBD1 (6 bases). Germline CDR1 SGHTA, CDR2 FQGNSA. This CDR3 contains 15 residues. Trimming removed 1 base at V and 10 bases at J, with 14 bases between.

This clone was counted a few times. The rearrangement links TRBV7-9 to TRBJ1-1; D ambiguous. CDR3 length: 13 residues. Germline lookup yields CDR1 SEHNR and CDR2 FQNEAQ (reference sequence). Deletions cut 8 bases from V and 6 bases from J, with 16 bases between. CDR3 DNA sequence: TGTGCCAGCCTCCCTATGGGCATCGCTGAAGCTTTCTTT. Its protein is CASLPMGIAEAFF.

In this sample, this clone turned up once. The chain recombines TRBV19 with TRBJ2-4; D remains ambiguous. CDR1 is LNHDA, CDR2 SQIVND, per germline (reference sequence). Trimming removed 6 bases at V and 0 bases at J, with 15 bases between. The CDR3 extends over 16 amino acids. The CDR3 DNA reads as TGTGCCAGTAGGCCCCGAGCAAAGTTAGCCAAAAACATTCAGTACTTC. This translates into CASRPRAKLAKNIQYF.

In its sample, this clone was seen a few times. The V gene is TRBV7-9, the J gene TRBJ2-7; the D gene is possibly TRBD1 (6 bases). This CDR3 is built from 15 residues. The germline V and J ends were trimmed by 4 bases and 0 bases, with 13 bases remaining between them. Germline lookup yields CDR1 SEHNR and CDR2 FQNEAQ (reference sequence). The CDR3: CASSSLGGGSYEQYF. The CDR3 DNA reads as TGTGCCAGCAGCTCCCTTGGGGGCGGCTCCTACGAGCAGTACTTC.

The chain carries TRBV7-9 and TRBJ2-1; D is undetermined. This CDR3 spans 12 amino acids. From germline, CDR1 is SEHNR and CDR2 FQNEAQ (reference sequence). V was trimmed by 4 bases and J by 8 bases, leaving 9 bases between them. CDR3 nucleotides: TGTGCCAGCAGCTGGTTAGGAGATGAGCAGTTCTTC. Translated, it gives CASSWLGDEQFF.

In DNA, the CDR3 is TGTGCCAGTAGTCTGAGGAGCAACTATGGCTACACCTTC. It codes for CASSLRSNYGYTF. The J gene is TRBJ1-2, the V gene TRBV19; D ambiguous. The CDR3 runs to 13 residues. Deletions cut 5 bases from V and 2 bases from J, with 9 bases between. CDR1 and CDR2 (germline): LNHDA, SQIVND (reference sequence).

This CDR3 reads CASSLDRTNYGYTF. CDR3 DNA sequence: TGCGCCAGCAGCTTGGACAGGACTAACTATGGCTACACCTTC. V gene TRBV5-1 combines with J gene TRBJ1-2, with D possibly matching TRBD1 (5 bases). The germline CDR1 and CDR2 sequences are SGHRS and YFSETQ. The V end lost 0 bases, the J end lost 0 bases, and 6 bases lay between the germline ends. There are 14 residues in the CDR3.

The genes are TRBV4-1 and TRBJ1-2; 7 bases fit TRBD1. The length of the CDR3 is 14 residues. V lost 4 bases and J lost 5; bases outside the gene matches: 7. CDR1 MGHRA and CDR2 YSYEKL come from the germline V gene. CDR3 DNA: TGCGCCAGCAGCCCCTGGACAGGTCCGTATGGCTACACCTTC. It specifies CASSPWTGPYGYTF.

This rearrangement joins TRBV27 to TRBJ2-5; 11 nucleotides agree with TRBD2. This CDR3 contains 18 residues. J was trimmed by 2 bases and V by 3 bases; bases with no gene match: 11. Germline CDR1 MNHEY, CDR2 SMNVEV (reference sequence). The CDR3 loop reads CASSLTGGLAEYQETQYF. The CDR3 coding sequence is TGTGCCAGCAGTTTGACGGGGGGACTAGCGGAATATCAAGAGACCCAGTACTTC.